Ten or more counts support the clone carrying this T cell receptor (beta chain). The antigen is undetermined. Other DNA sequences in the same sample also yield this CDR3. CD8 cells classed as naive were CD45RO-negative and positively selected for CCR7, excluding terminally differentiated effector memory CD45RA+ cells. Using 200 ng DNA, approximately 30,000 T cell genomes, the sorted-subset replicate PCRs were run. Some clones are missing from TCRdb's copy, which holds only in-frame ones; the method was immunoSEQ multiplex PCR. The table shows some 1,900,000 clones, with roughly 94% occurring only once. The sample comes from a study of shared clonotypes between healthy human individuals. Study-wide findings and caveats: Larger richness was generally estimated for naive than memory subsets.

The V gene lost 0 bases and the J gene lost 6 bases, with 6 bases spanning the gap. The CDR3 contains 14 residues. The germline V gene encodes CDR1 LGHNA and CDR2 YSLEER. Material for sequencing was naive CD8+ T cells sorted from blood. The chain is built from TRBV4-3 and TRBJ1-6; no definite D call. This clonotype originated in a man younger than 35 in good health. The CDR3 loop reads CASSQDSRNSPLHF. CDR3 in DNA: TGCGCCAGCAGCCAAGACAGCCGTAATTCACCCCTCCACTTT.